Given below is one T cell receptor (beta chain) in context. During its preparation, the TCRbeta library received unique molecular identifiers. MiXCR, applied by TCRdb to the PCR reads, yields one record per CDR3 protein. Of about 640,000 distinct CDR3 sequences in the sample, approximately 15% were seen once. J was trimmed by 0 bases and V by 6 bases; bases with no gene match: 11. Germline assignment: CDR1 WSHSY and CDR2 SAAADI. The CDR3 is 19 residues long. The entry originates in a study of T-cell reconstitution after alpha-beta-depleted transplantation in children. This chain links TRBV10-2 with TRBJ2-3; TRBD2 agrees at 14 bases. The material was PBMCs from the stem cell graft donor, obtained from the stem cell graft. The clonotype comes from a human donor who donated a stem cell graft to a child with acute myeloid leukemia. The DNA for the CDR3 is TGCGCCAGCAGAGAGCCTAGACTAGCGGGGGGGATTAGCACAGATACGCAGTATTTT. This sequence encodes CASREPRLAGGISTDTQYF.